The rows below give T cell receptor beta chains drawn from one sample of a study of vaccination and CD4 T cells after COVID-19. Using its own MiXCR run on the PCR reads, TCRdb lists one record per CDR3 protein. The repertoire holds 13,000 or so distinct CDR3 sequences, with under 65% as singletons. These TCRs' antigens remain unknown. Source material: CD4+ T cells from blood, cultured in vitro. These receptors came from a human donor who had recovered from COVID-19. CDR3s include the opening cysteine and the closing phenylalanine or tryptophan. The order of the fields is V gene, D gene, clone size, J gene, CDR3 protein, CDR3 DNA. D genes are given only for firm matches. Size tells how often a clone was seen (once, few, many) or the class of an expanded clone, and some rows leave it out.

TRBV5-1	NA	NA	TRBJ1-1	CASSPQGMYTEAFF	TGCGCCAGCAGCCCTCAGGGGATGTACACTGAAGCTTTCTTT
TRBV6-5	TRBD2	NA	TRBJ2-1	CASSYSAGRGVYNEQFF	TGTGCCAGCAGTTACTCTGCGGGGCGGGGGGTCTACAATGAGCAGTTCTTC
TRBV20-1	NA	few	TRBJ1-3	CSARDQQTSGNTIYF	TGCAGTGCTAGAGATCAACAAACCTCTGGAAACACCATATATTTT
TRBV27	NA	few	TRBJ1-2	CASSTGGYGYTF	TGTGCCAGCAGTACCGGTGGCTATGGCTACACCTTC
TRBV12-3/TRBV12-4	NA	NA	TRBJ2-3	CASSLGELNTDTQYF	TGTGCCAGCAGTTTGGGAGAGTTGAACACAGATACGCAGTATTTT
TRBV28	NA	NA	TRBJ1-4	CASSLGSNEKLFF	TGTGCCAGCAGTTTAGGCAGTAATGAAAAACTGTTTTTT
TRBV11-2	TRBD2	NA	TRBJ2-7	CASSLTGTSSGEQYF	TGTGCCAGCAGCTTAACCGGGACTAGCTCGGGCGAGCAGTACTTC
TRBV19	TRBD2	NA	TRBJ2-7	CASSISSLAGYEQYF	TGTGCCAGTAGTATCTCGTCCCTAGCGGGCTACGAGCAGTACTTC
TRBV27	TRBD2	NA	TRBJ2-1	CASSLVTSRAPLTSYNEQFF	TGTGCCAGCAGTTTAGTGACTAGCCGGGCCCCCTTAACCTCCTACAATGAGCAGTTCTTC
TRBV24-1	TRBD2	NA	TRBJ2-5	CATKRGLAGGETQYF	TGTGCCACCAAGAGAGGACTAGCGGGTGGGGAGACCCAGTACTTC
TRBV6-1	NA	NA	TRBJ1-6	CATTGQVFNSPLHF	TGTGCCACGACGGGACAAGTTTTTAATTCACCCCTCCACTTT
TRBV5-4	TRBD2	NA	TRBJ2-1	CASKLAGGPYNEQFF	TGTGCCAGCAAATTAGCGGGAGGGCCTTATAATGAGCAGTTCTTC
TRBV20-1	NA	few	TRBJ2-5	CSANDDNQETQYF	TGCAGTGCTAACGACGACAACCAAGAGACCCAGTACTTC
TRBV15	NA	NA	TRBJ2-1	CATSRMGLRDSYNEQFF	TGTGCCACCAGCAGGATGGGGCTGCGGGACTCCTACAATGAGCAGTTCTTC
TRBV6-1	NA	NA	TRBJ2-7	CASSEADSEPYEQYF	TGTGCCAGCAGTGAAGCCGACAGTGAGCCCTACGAGCAGTACTTC
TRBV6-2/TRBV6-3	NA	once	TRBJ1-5	CASKEGGGRGNQPQHF	TGTGCCAGCAAGGAAGGAGGAGGTAGGGGCAATCAGCCCCAGCATTTT
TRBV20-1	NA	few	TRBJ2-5	CSASRWQETQYF	TGCAGTGCTAGTAGGTGGCAAGAGACCCAGTACTTC
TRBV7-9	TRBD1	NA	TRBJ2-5	CASSPGTGSRETQYF	TGTGCCAGCAGTCCCGGGACAGGATCACGAGAGACCCAGTACTTC
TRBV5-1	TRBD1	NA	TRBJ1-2	CASSSGQGETYGYTF	TGCGCCAGCAGCAGCGGACAGGGGGAGACCTATGGCTACACCTTC
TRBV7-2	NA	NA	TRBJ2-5	CASSLVLAIGETQYF	TGTGCCAGCAGCTTAGTATTAGCGATAGGGGAGACCCAGTACTTC
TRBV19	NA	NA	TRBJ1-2	CASSDTGYRAYGYTF	TGTGCCAGTAGTGATACAGGGTACCGTGCCTATGGCTACACCTTC
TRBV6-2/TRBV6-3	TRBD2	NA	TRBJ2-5	CASSPIGAASGGTQYF	TGTGCCAGCAGTCCCATCGGCGCGGCTAGCGGAGGGACCCAGTACTTC
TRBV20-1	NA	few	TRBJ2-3	CSAPGPRADTQYF	TGCAGTGCCCCTGGTCCTCGAGCAGATACGCAGTATTTT
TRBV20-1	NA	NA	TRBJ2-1	CSVPSSGGPYNEQFF	TGCAGTGTCCCTTCATCCGGGGGACCCTACAATGAGCAGTTCTTC
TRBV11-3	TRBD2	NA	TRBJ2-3	CASSLGRREADTDTQYF	TGTGCCAGCAGCTTAGGTCGACGGGAGGCCGACACAGATACGCAGTATTTT
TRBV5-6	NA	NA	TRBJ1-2	CASSFFRTNYGYTF	TGTGCCAGCAGCTTTTTCCGGACTAACTATGGCTACACCTTC
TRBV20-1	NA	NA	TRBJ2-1	CSARPPIYNEQFF	TGCAGTGCTAGACCCCCGATATACAATGAGCAGTTCTTC
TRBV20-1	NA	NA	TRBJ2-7	CSALWRGQSYEQYF	TGCAGTGCACTCTGGAGGGGCCAATCCTACGAGCAGTACTTC